The sequence of this T cell receptor (beta chain) was determined in a study of CD8+CD57+ T cells in acquired aplastic anemia. For CDR3 and TCR beta VDJ profiling, genomic DNA was the template used. TCRdb re-called the reads with MiXCR, one entry per CDR3 protein. Of some 200,000 distinct CDR3 sequences in the sample, less than 60% are singletons; the top ten hold about 9.5%. Study-wide results and caveats: Roughly 27 shared CD8+ CDR3s appeared highly expressed within patients' immunodominant clones. Controls did not differ significantly from patients in CD8+ Simpson's diversity.

Remarks on this clonotype: What it binds is unknown.

From germline, CDR1 is SGHDN and CDR2 FVKESK. The V and J ends lost 4 bases and 4 bases respectively, with 16 bases between them. The CDR3 is 15 amino acids. All sequencing subjects had displayed CD8+CD57+ cell expansion on flow cytometry. Every one of the patients had aplastic anemia (severe, acquired). The sample taken for sequencing was sorted CD4+, CD8+, or CD8+CD57+ T cells (not recorded which) from PBMCs. The clonotype originates from a human donor with aplastic anemia. The chain combines TRBV14 with TRBJ2-5; either TRBD1 or TRBD2 may supply D (5 bases each). CDR3 DNA: TGTGCCAGCAGCCGTATTCGAGGGGCTGGAGAGACCCAGTACTTC. It is translated as CASSRIRGAGETQYF.